The 20 T cell receptor beta chains below come from one sample, sequenced in a study of blood T cell repertoires in COVID-19. Method: immunoSEQ multiplex PCR; TCRdb's copy keeps in-frame clones and lacks some. The data hold around 130,000 clones, with over 75% observed a single time. The sample consisted of peripheral blood. The receptor source for this set is a man between 65 and 85 years old with active or convalescent COVID-19.

The genes are TRBV10-3 and TRBJ1-3; no definite D call. V lost 11 bases to trimming and J lost 0 bases, with 11 bases between them. The germline V gene has CDR1 ENHRY and CDR2 SYGVKD. The CDR3 length is 13 residues. CDR3 region: CAANQDSGNTIYF. In DNA, the CDR3 is TGTGCCGCAAACCAGGACTCTGGAAACACCATATATTTT.

This clone came up once. This chain links TRBV19 with TRBJ1-4; 12 bases are a match to TRBD1. The CDR3 length is 17 residues. Unmatched junction bases numbered 5, after V lost 5 bases and J lost 1 base. CDR1 and CDR2 (germline): LNHDA, SQIVND (reference sequence). CDR3 DNA sequence: TGTGCCAGTAGTCCCCGGGACAGGGGGCGAACTAATGAAAAACTGTTTTTT. This codes for CASSPRDRGRTNEKLFF. Drawing the rest from reference TRBV19 and TRBJ1-4, the complete variable domain is DGGITQSPKYLFRKEGQNVTLSCEQNLNHDAMYWYRQDPGQGLRLIYYSQIVNDFQKGDIAEGYSVSREKKESFPLTVTSAQKNPTAFYLCASSPRDRGRTNEKLFFGSGTQLSVL.

The chain is built from TRBV13 and TRBJ2-1; perhaps TRBD2 as D (8 bases). CDR3 length: 16 residues. The germline V gene encodes CDR1 PRHDT and CDR2 FYEKMQ (reference sequence). Trimming removed 5 bases at V and 8 bases at J, with 22 bases between. CDR3 DNA: TGTGCCAGCAGCCCTCTAGGGGGCGCGGGGGGCGATGAGCAGTTCTTC. Amino acids: CASSPLGGAGGDEQFF.

This sequence joins TRBV28 and TRBJ1-2; the D gene is possibly TRBD1 (5 bases). Germline V gene lookup returns CDR1 MDHEN and CDR2 SYDVKM. The CDR3 spans 13 residues. V dropped 6 bases and J dropped 3 bases, with 11 bases sitting between them. The CDR3 DNA reads TGTGCCAGCAGCGGCAGGGCCTACTATGGCTACACCTTC. It codes for CASSGRAYYGYTF.

The chain couples TRBV7-3 to TRBJ1-2, with D possibly TRBD1 on 6 matching bases. The CDR3 length is 16 residues. Trimming stripped 1 base from V and 8 bases from J, with 20 bases between. Per germline, CDR1 SGHTA and CDR2 FQGTGA. The CDR3 region is CASSLSAGAGGVGYTF. The CDR3 nucleotides read TGTGCCAGCAGCTTAAGTGCGGGGGCAGGTGGAGTCGGCTACACCTTC.

This clone showed up just once. V usage is TRBV6-6 and J usage is TRBJ1-3, with 8 bases that match TRBD1. Trimming removed 5 bases from V and 0 bases from J; junction bases left unmatched: 9. Germline V gene data show CDR1 as MNHNY and CDR2 as SVGAGI (reference sequence). The CDR3 covers 17 residues. This chain's CDR3 is CASSPWTGRSSGNTIYF. The CDR3 DNA reads as TGTGCCAGCAGTCCCTGGACAGGGCGAAGCTCTGGAAACACCATATATTTT.

The chain carries TRBV19 and TRBJ2-7; 11 bases are shared with TRBD2. The length of the CDR3 is 17 residues. With 3 bases clipped from V and 3 bases from J, the junction kept 10 bases outside the gene matches. Germline CDR1 reads LNHDA; CDR2 reads SQIVND (reference sequence). The CDR3 sequence: CASSIEVTSGIGYEQYF. The DNA for the CDR3 is TGTGCCAGTAGTATCGAAGTGACTAGCGGGATTGGCTACGAGCAGTACTTC.

This chain joins TRBV10-3 and TRBJ2-3; TRBD1 matches 8 bases. The J segment lost 2 bases and the V segment lost 3 bases, leaving 4 bases of the junction unmatched. Germline CDR1 and CDR2: ENHRY and SYGVKD. CDR3 length: 15 amino acids. CDR3: CAISDGTGNTDTQYF. The DNA for the CDR3 is TGTGCCATCAGTGACGGGACAGGAAACACAGATACGCAGTATTTT.

This chain uses TRBV10-3 with TRBJ2-1; 8 bases fit TRBD2. V gave up 5 bases and J gave up 8 bases; unmatched junction bases: 8. CDR1 is ENHRY, CDR2 SYGVKD, per germline. This CDR3 contains 14 residues. Here the CDR3 reads CAISLREGQDEQFF. The CDR3 region has the DNA TGTGCCATCAGTCTCCGGGAGGGCCAAGATGAGCAGTTCTTC.

The chain has TRBV5-1 and TRBJ2-5; D is uncertain. The germline CDR1 and CDR2 sequences are SGHRS and YFSETQ. The CDR3 has 12 residues. Trimming took off 0 bases at V and 5 bases at J, with 5 bases between the two ends. CDR3 residues: CASSLAQETQYF. The DNA for the CDR3 is TGCGCCAGCAGCTTGGCCCAGGAGACCCAGTACTTC. Combining the CDR3 with reference TRBV5-1 and TRBJ2-5 gives the whole variable domain KAGVTQTPRYLIKTRGQQVTLSCSPISGHRSVSWYQQTPGQGLQFLFEYFSETQRNKGNFPGRFSGRQFSNSRSEMNVSTLELGDSALYLCASSLAQETQYFGPGTRLLVL.

The rearrangement links TRBV5-1 to TRBJ1-5; D may be TRBD1 (5 bases). In germline, CDR1 is SGHRS, CDR2 YFSETQ. Trimming stripped 4 bases from V and 6 bases from J, with 17 bases between. This CDR3 region has 15 residues. The CDR3 DNA reads TGCGCCAGCAGCCTCCTGGGGGGGTTAGGTCAGCCCCAGCATTTT. Translating gives CASSLLGGLGQPQHF.

V usage is TRBV4-1 and J usage is TRBJ2-3; 7 bases match TRBD2. CDR3 size: 16 residues. Trimming at V came to 2 bases and at J to 1 base, leaving 6 bases not matched to a gene. CDR1 is MGHRA and CDR2 is YSYEKL in the germline V gene. The DNA for the CDR3 is TGCGCCAGCAGCCAATTTGCGGGAGAGGGCACAGATACGCAGTATTTT. Translated: CASSQFAGEGTDTQYF.

This sequence joins TRBV7-9 and TRBJ2-1; perhaps TRBD2 as D (6 bases). CDR1 SEHNR and CDR2 FQNEAQ come from the germline V gene (reference sequence). The CDR3 runs to 17 residues. V lost 5 bases and J lost 1, with 18 bases in between. CDR3 sequence: CASSPSGGRVSYNEQFF. DNA for the CDR3: TGTGCCAGCAGCCCAAGTGGGGGGAGAGTATCCTACAATGAGCAGTTCTTC.

This clone was picked up a small number of times. The chain has TRBV28 and TRBJ2-7, with 7 nucleotides matching TRBD1. Unmatched junction bases numbered 15, after V lost 6 bases and J lost 4 bases. There are 16 residues in the CDR3. Germline values: CDR1 MDHEN, CDR2 SYDVKM. CDR3 in DNA: TGTGCCAGCAGACCCTTCCGGGACAGTTTATTTTACGAGCAGTACTTC. This translates into CASRPFRDSLFYEQYF.

V and J are TRBV27 and TRBJ1-1, with D tentatively TRBD1 (6 bases). The V gene's germline CDR1 is MNHEY and CDR2 SMNVEV (reference sequence). Trimming took 10 bases from V and 1 from J, leaving 22 bases between them. The CDR3 contains 16 residues. The CDR3 is CATFPGAGVWNTEAFF. DNA for the CDR3: TGTGCCACATTCCCTGGGGCAGGGGTATGGAACACTGAAGCTTTCTTT.

This chain uses TRBV19 with TRBJ1-1, with 12 bases lining up with TRBD1. The CDR3 loop spans 14 amino acids. Germline V CDR1 and CDR2: LNHDA, SQIVND (reference sequence). V was clipped by 9 bases and J by 5 bases; unmatched bases: 7. CDR3 residues: CASRGQGAITEAFF. The CDR3 region has the DNA TGTGCCAGCAGGGGACAGGGGGCGATAACTGAAGCTTTCTTT.

The rearrangement joins TRBV18 to TRBJ1-1, with a weak D call TRBD1 (5 bases). Germline V CDR1 and CDR2: KGHSH, LQKENI. The CDR3 is 17 residues long. The ends were cut back, 6 bases at V and 2 bases at J, with 22 bases in the middle. The CDR3 bases are TGTGCCAGCTCGTCGATGGAACAGGTTAAATTAAACACTGAAGCTTTCTTT. It encodes CASSSMEQVKLNTEAFF.

The chain recombines TRBV10-3 with TRBJ2-2; D possibly corresponds to TRBD2 (6 bases). CDR1 and CDR2 (germline): ENHRY, SYGVKD. The V end was cut by 1 base, the J end by 10 bases, with 13 bases between. This CDR3 is 14 amino acids long. The CDR3 region has the DNA TGTGCCATCAGTGAGTTGTCTAGCGCGAAGGAGCTGTTTTTT. As protein: CAISELSSAKELFF.

The genes are TRBV20-1 and TRBJ2-3, with D maybe TRBD2 (5 bases). This CDR3 is built from 12 residues. The germline V and J ends were trimmed by 3 bases and 10 bases, with 14 bases remaining between them. CDR1 is DFQATT and CDR2 is SNEGSKA in the germline V gene (reference sequence). The CDR3 bases are TGCAGTGCTAGTGGCCGAGCGGAGGCGCAGTATTTT. Its translation is CSASGRAEAQYF.

The rearrangement uses TRBV12-3 or TRBV12-4 and TRBJ1-4; D not resolved. Trimming removed 3 bases at V and 7 bases at J, with 3 bases between. The CDR3 contains 11 residues. The CDR3: CASSFSEKLFF. The CDR3 region has the DNA TGTGCCAGCAGTTTTAGTGAAAAACTGTTTTTT.